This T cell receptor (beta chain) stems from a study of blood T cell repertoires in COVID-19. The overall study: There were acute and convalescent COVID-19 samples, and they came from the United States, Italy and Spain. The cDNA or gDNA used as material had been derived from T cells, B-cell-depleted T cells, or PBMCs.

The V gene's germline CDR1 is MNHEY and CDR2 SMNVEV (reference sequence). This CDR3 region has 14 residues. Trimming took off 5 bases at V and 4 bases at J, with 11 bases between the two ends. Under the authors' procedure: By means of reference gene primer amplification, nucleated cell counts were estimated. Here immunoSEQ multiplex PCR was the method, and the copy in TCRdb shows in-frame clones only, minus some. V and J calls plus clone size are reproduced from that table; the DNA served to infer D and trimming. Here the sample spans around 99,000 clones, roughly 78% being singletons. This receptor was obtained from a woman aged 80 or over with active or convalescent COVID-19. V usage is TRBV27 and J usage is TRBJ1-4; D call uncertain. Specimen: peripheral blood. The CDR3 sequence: CASSLGLDNEKLFF. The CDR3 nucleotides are TGTGCCAGCAGTCTTGGACTTGATAATGAAAAACTGTTTTTT.